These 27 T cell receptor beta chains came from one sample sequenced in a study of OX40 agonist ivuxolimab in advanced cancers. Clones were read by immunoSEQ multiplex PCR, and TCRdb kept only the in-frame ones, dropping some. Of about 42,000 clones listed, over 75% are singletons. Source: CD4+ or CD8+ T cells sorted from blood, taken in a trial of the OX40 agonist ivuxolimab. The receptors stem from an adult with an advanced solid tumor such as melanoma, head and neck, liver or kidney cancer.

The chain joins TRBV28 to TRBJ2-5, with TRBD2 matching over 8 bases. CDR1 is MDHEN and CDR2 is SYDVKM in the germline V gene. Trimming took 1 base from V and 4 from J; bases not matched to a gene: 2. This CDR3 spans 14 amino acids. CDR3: CASSLLSGRETQYF. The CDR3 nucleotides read TGTGCCAGCAGTTTATTGAGCGGGAGAGAGACCCAGTACTTC.

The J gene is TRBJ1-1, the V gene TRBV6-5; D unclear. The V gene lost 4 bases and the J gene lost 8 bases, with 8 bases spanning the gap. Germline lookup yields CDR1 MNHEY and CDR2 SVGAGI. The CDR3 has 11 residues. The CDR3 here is CASSFGIEAFF. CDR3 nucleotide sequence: TGTGCCAGCAGTTTCGGAATCGAAGCTTTCTTT.

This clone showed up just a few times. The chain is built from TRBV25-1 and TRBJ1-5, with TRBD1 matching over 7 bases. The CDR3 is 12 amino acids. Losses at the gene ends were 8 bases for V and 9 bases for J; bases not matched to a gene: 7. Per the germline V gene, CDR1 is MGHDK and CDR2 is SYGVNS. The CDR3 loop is CASGTGARPQHF. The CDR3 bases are TGTGCCAGCGGTACAGGGGCTCGGCCCCAGCATTTT. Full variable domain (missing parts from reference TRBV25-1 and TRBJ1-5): EADIYQTPRYLVIGTGKKITLECSQTMGHDKMYWYQQDPGMELHLIHYSYGVNSTEKGDLSSESTVSRIRTEHFPLTLESARPSHTSQYLCASGTGARPQHFGDGTRLSIL.

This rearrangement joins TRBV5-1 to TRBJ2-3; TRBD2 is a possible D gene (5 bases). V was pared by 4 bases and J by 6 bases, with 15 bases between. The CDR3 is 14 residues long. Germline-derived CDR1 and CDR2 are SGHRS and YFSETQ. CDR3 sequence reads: CASSIGRGGDTQYF. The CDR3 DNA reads TGCGCCAGCAGCATTGGCCGGGGTGGTGATACGCAGTATTTT.

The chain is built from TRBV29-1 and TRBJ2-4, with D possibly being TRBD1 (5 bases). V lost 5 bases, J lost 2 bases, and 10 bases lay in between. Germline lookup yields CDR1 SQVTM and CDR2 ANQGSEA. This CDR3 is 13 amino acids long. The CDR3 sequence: CSVQGATKNIQYF. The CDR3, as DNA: TGCAGCGTTCAGGGCGCGACCAAAAACATTCAGTACTTC.

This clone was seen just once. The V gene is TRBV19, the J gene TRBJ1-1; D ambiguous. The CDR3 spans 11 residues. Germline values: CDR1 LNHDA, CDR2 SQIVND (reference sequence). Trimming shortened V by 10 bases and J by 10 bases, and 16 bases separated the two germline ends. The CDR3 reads CATPRQSLAFF. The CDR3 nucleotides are TGTGCCACCCCAAGACAATCCCTAGCTTTCTTT.

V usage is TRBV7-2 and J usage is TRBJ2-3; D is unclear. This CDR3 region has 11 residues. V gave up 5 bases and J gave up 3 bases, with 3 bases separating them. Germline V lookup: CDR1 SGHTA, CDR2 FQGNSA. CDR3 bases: TGTGCCAGCAGCAGAACAGATACGCAGTATTTT. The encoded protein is CASSRTDTQYF.

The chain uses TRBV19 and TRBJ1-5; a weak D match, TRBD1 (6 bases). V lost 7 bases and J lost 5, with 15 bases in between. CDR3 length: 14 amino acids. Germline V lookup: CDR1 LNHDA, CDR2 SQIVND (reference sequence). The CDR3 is CASKQGKAHQPQHF. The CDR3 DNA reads TGTGCCAGTAAACAGGGAAAGGCCCATCAGCCCCAGCATTTT. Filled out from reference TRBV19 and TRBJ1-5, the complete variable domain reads DGGITQSPKYLFRKEGQNVTLSCEQNLNHDAMYWYRQDPGQGLRLIYYSQIVNDFQKGDIAEGYSVSREKKESFPLTVTSAQKNPTAFYLCASKQGKAHQPQHFGDGTRLSIL.

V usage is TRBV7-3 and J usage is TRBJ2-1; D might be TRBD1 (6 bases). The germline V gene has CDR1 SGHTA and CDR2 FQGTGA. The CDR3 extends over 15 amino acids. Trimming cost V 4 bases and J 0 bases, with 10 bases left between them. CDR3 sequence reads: CASSSGEASYNEQFF. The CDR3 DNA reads TGTGCCAGCAGCTCAGGGGAAGCCTCCTACAATGAGCAGTTCTTC.

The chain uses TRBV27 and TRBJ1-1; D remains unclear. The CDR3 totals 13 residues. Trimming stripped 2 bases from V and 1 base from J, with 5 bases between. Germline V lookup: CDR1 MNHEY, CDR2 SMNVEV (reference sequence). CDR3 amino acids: CASSLGWNTEAFF. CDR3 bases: TGTGCCAGCAGTTTAGGGTGGAACACTGAAGCTTTCTTT.

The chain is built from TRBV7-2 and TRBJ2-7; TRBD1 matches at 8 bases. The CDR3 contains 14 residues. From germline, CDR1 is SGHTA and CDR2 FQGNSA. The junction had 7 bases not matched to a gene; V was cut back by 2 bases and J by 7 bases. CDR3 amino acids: CASSLTQGAQEQYF. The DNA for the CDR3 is TGTGCCAGCAGCTTAACCCAGGGGGCTCAGGAGCAGTACTTC.

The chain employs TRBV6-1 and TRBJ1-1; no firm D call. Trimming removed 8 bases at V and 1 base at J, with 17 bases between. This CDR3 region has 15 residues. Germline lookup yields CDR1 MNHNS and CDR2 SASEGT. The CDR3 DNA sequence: TGTGCCAGCGCCGAAGAAGGCGGGAAGAACACTGAAGCTTTCTTT. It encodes CASAEEGGKNTEAFF.

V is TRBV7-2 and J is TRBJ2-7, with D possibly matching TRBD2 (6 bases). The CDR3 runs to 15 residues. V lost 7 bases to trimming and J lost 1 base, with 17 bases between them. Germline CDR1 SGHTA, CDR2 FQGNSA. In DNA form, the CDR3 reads TGTGCCAGCACCGCGAGCGGGCTTTATTCCTACGAGCAGTACTTC. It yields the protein CASTASGLYSYEQYF.

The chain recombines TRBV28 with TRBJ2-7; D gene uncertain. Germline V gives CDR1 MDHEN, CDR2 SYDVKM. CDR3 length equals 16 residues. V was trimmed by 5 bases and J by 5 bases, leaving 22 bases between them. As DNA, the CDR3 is TGTGCCAGCAGTCCCTTTGGGCTACGCTCGGGCGACGAGCAGTACTTC. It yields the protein CASSPFGLRSGDEQYF.

The CDR3 nucleotides read TGTGCCATCAGTGAACAGGGAAATTCCGGGGAGCTGTTTTTT. This translates into CAISEQGNSGELFF. The chain links TRBV10-3 to TRBJ2-2, with D perhaps matching TRBD1 (6 bases). The CDR3 totals 14 residues. The V end was cut by 3 bases, the J end by 6 bases, with 11 bases between. Germline V CDR1 and CDR2: ENHRY, SYGVKD.

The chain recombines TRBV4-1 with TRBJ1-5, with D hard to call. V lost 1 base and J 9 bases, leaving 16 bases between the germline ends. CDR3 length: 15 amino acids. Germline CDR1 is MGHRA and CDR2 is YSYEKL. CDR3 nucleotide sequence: TGCGCCAGCAGCCAAGGTATGGCAGGACCATGGCCCCAGCATTTT. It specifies CASSQGMAGPWPQHF.

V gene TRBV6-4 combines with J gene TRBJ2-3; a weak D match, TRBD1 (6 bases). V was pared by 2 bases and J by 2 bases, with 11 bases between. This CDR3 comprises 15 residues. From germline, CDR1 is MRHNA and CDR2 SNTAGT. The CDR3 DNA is TGTGCCAGCAGTGACGGCCCAGGGGACACAGATACGCAGTATTTT. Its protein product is CASSDGPGDTDTQYF.

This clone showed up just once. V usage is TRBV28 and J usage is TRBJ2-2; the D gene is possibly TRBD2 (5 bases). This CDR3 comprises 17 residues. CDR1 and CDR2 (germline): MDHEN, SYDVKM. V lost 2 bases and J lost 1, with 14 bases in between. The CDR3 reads CASSLGPPGMNTGELFF. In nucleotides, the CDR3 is TGTGCCAGCAGTTTAGGCCCCCCCGGGATGAACACCGGGGAGCTGTTTTTT.

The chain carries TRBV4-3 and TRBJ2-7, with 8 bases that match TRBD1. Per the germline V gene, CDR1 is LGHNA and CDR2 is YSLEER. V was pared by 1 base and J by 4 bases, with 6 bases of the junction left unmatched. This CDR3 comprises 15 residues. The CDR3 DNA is TGCGCCAGCAGCCAAGTCCAGGGGGCTAGGTACGAGCAGTACTTC. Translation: CASSQVQGARYEQYF.

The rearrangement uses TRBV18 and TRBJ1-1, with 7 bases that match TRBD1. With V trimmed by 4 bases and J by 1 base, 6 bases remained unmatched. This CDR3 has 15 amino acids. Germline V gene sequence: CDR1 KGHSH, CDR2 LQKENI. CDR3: CASSRLQGPNTEAFF. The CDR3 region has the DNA TGTGCCAGCTCACGGCTACAGGGGCCGAACACTGAAGCTTTCTTT.

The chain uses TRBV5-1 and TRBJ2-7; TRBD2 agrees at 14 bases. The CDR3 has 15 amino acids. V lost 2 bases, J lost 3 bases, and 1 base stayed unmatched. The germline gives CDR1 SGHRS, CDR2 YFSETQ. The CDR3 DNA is TGCGCCAGCAGCTTTGGGACTAGCGGGGGCTACGAGCAGTACTTC. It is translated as CASSFGTSGGYEQYF. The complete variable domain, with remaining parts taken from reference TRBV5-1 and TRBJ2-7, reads KAGVTQTPRYLIKTRGQQVTLSCSPISGHRSVSWYQQTPGQGLQFLFEYFSETQRNKGNFPGRFSGRQFSNSRSEMNVSTLELGDSALYLCASSFGTSGGYEQYFGPGTRLTVT.

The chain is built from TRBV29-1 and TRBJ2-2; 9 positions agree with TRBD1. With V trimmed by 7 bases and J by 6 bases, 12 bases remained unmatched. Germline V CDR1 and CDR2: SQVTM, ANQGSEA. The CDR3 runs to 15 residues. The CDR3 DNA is TGCAGCGGCCAAATCGGGACAGGGAGCGCCGGGGAGCTGTTTTTT. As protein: CSGQIGTGSAGELFF.

CDR3 amino acids: CASSSSRDADTQYF. DNA for the CDR3: TGTGCCAGCAGCTCCTCCCGTGACGCAGATACGCAGTATTTT. V and J are TRBV7-2 and TRBJ2-3; D unclear. CDR1 and CDR2 from the germline V gene are SGHTA and FQGNSA. The CDR3 is 14 residues long. Trimming shortened V by 4 bases and J by 4 bases, and 12 bases separated the two germline ends.

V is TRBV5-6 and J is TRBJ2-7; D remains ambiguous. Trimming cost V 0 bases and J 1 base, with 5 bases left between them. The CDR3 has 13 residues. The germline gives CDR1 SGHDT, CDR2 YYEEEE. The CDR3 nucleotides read TGTGCCAGCAGCTTGGAAGGATCCTACGAGCAGTACTTC. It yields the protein CASSLEGSYEQYF.

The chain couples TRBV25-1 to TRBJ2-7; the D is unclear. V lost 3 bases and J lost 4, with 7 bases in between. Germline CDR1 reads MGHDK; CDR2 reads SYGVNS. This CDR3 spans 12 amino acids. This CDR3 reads CASSDRPYEQYF. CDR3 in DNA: TGTGCCAGCAGTGACAGACCGTACGAGCAGTACTTC.

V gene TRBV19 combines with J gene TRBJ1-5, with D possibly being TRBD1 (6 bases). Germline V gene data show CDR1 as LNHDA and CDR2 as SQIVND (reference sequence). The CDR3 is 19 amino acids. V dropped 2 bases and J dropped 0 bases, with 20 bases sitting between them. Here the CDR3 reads CASSIPPGAGPYSNQPQHF. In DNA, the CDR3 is TGTGCCAGTAGTATACCCCCGGGGGCCGGGCCTTATAGCAATCAGCCCCAGCATTTT. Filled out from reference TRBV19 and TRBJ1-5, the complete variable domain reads DGGITQSPKYLFRKEGQNVTLSCEQNLNHDAMYWYRQDPGQGLRLIYYSQIVNDFQKGDIAEGYSVSREKKESFPLTVTSAQKNPTAFYLCASSIPPGAGPYSNQPQHFGDGTRLSIL.

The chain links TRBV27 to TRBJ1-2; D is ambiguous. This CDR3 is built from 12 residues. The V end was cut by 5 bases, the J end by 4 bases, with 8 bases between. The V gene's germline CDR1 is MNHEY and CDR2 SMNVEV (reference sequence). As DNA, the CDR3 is TGTGCCAGCAGTCCCGCAGGCTATGGCTACACCTTC. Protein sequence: CASSPAGYGYTF.